Listed below are T cell receptor beta chains from one sample, sequenced in a study of cytomegalovirus exposure and HLA in healthy donors. The assay was immunoSEQ multiplex PCR, and TCRdb's table has in-frame clones only and misses some. The table shows a few hundred thousand clones, with 70% to 90% occurring only once. Input material: PBMCs. These receptors originate from a middle-aged woman in good health and CMV-seropositive. Both conserved end residues are part of each CDR3. A D gene is named only where the DNA matches it firmly. Size values are once, few and many counts, or a class for expanded clones, and some rows have none.

V: TRBV19; D: TRBD2; J: TRBJ2-3; size: few; CDR3: CASTPWRLAGVRDTQYF; DNA: TGTGCCAGTACCCCATGGCGACTAGCGGGAGTCCGAGATACGCAGTATTTT
V: TRBV4-2; D: TRBD1; J: TRBJ2-3; size: .; CDR3: CASSQVSLQGALDTQYF; DNA: TGTGCCAGCAGCCAAGTGTCACTACAGGGGGCATTAGATACGCAGTATTTT
V: TRBV2; D: TRBD1; J: TRBJ1-2; size: .; CDR3: CASSYGQGVNYGYTF; DNA: TGTGCCAGCAGTTACGGACAGGGGGTCAACTATGGCTACACCTTC
V: TRBV4-2; D: TRBD2; J: TRBJ2-6; size: .; CDR3: CASSRTSGAGGVGGANVLTF; DNA: TGTGCCAGCAGCAGGACTTCTGGAGCGGGGGGGGTGGGAGGGGCCAACGTCCTGACTTTC
V: TRBV7-2; D: TRBD2; J: TRBJ2-1; size: .; CDR3: CASSPPGLAGGSSYNEQFF; DNA: TGTGCCAGCAGCCCCCCGGGACTAGCGGGAGGGAGCTCCTACAATGAGCAGTTCTTC
V: TRBV29-1; D: .; J: TRBJ1-1; size: .; CDR3: CSVAGQLNTEAFF; DNA: TGCAGCGTGGCTGGACAGTTGAACACTGAAGCTTTCTTT
V: TRBV28; D: TRBD1; J: TRBJ1-2; size: .; CDR3: CASSSGTGTYGYTF; DNA: TGTGCCAGCAGTTCCGGGACAGGGACCTATGGCTACACCTTC
V: TRBV11-2; D: .; J: TRBJ2-1; size: once; CDR3: CASRYGRWGDEQFF; DNA: TGTGCCAGCAGATATGGACGTTGGGGGGATGAGCAGTTCTTC
V: TRBV6-1; D: TRBD1; J: TRBJ2-7; size: .; CDR3: CASRQGFYEQYF; DNA: TGTGCCAGCCGACAGGGGTTCTACGAGCAGTACTTC
V: TRBV28; D: TRBD1; J: TRBJ2-7; size: few; CDR3: CASSRRTGFPYEQYF; DNA: TGTGCCAGCAGCCGAAGGACAGGCTTCCCCTACGAGCAGTACTTC
V: TRBV5-4; D: .; J: TRBJ2-7; size: few; CDR3: CASSFGGTTSYEQYF; DNA: TGTGCCAGCAGCTTCGGAGGGACCACCTCCTACGAGCAGTACTTC
V: TRBV19; D: .; J: TRBJ2-7; size: .; CDR3: CASSIHRDEDYEQYF; DNA: TGTGCCAGTAGTATTCACAGAGACGAAGACTACGAGCAGTACTTC